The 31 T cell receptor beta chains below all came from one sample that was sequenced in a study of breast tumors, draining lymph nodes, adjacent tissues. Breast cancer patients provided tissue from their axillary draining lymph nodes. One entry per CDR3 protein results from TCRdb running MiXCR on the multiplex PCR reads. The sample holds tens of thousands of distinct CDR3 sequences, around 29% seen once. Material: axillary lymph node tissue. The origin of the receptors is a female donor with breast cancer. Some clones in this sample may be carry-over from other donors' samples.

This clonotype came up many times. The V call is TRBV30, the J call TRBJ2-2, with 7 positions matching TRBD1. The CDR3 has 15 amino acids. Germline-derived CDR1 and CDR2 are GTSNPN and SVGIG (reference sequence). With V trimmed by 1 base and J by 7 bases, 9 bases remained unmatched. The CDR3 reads CAWSARGQIFGELFF. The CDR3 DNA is TGTGCCTGGAGTGCACGGGGACAGATCTTCGGGGAGCTGTTTTTT.

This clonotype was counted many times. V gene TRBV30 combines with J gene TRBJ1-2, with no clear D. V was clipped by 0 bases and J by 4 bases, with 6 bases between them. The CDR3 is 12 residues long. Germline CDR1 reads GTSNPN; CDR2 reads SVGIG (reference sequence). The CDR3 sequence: CAWSVLGYGYTF. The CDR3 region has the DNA TGTGCCTGGAGTGTACTGGGCTATGGCTACACCTTC.

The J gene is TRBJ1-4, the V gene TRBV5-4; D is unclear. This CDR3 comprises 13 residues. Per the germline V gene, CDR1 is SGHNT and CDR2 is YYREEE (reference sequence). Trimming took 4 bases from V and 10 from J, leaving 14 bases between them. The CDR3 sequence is CASSPKEGGKLFF. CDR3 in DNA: TGTGCCAGCAGCCCCAAGGAGGGAGGAAAACTGTTTTTT.

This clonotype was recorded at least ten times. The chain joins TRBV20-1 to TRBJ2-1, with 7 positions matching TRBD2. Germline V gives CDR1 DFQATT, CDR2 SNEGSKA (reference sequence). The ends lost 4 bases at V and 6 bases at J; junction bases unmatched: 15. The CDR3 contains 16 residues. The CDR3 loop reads CSANHPLGGSINEQFF. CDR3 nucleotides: TGCAGTGCTAATCACCCTCTAGGCGGGAGTATCAATGAGCAGTTCTTC.

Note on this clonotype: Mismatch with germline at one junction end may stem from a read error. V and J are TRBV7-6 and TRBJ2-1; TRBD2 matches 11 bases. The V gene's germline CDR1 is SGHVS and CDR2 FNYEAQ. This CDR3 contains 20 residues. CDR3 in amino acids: CASSLDGPGTSGTLYNEQFF. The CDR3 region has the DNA TGTGCTAGCAGCTTAGACGGACCCGGGACTAGCGGAACACTATACAATGAGCAGTTCTTC. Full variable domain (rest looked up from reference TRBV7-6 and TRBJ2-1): GAGVSQSPRYKVTKRGQDVALRCDPISGHVSLYWYRQALGQGPEFLTYFNYEAQQDKSGLPNDRFSAERPEGSISTLTIQRTEQRDSAMYRCASSLDGPGTSGTLYNEQFFGPGTRLTVL.

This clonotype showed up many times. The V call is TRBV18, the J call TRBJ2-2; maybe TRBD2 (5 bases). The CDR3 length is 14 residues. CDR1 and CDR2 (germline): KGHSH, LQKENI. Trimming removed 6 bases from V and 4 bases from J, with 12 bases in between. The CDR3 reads CASSRSGSTGELFF. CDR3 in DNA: TGTGCCAGCTCCAGGAGCGGCAGCACCGGGGAGCTGTTTTTT.

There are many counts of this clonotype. CDR3 amino acids: CASSLEPGYTGELFF. The CDR3 DNA follows: TGTGCCAGCAGCTTGGAGCCAGGGTACACCGGGGAGCTGTTTTTT. The chain is built from TRBV7-8 and TRBJ2-2; perhaps TRBD1 as D (5 bases). Germline V lookup: CDR1 SGHVS, CDR2 FQNEAQ. The CDR3 runs 15 residues. The germline V and J ends were trimmed by 3 bases and 3 bases, with 11 bases remaining between them.

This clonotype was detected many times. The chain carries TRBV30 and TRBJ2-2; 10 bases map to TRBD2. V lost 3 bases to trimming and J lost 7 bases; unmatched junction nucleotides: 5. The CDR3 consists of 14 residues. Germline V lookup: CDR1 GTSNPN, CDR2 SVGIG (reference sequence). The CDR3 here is CAWRSSGGIGELFF. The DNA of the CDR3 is TGTGCCTGGAGGTCTAGCGGGGGAATCGGGGAGCTGTTTTTT.

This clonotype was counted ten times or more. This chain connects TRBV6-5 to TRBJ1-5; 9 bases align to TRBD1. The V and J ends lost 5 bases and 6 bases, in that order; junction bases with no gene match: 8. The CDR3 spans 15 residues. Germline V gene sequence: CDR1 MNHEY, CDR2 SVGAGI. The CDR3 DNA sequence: TGTGCCAGCAGTCCAACCCGGACAGGGGTTCAGCCCCAGCATTTT. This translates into CASSPTRTGVQPQHF.

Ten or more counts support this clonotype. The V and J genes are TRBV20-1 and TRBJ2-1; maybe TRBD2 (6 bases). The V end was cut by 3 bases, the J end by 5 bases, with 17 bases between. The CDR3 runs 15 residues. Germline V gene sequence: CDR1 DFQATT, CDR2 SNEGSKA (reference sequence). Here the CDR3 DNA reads TGCAGTGCTAGTCAAGCCGGGACTCTAAACAATGAGCAGTTCTTC. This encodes CSASQAGTLNNEQFF.

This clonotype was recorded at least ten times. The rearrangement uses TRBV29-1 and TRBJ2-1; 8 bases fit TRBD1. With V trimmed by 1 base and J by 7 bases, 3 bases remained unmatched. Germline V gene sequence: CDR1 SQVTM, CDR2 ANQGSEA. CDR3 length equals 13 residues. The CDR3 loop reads CSVEGTGLNEQFF. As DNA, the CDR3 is TGCAGCGTTGAAGGGACAGGGTTGAATGAGCAGTTCTTC.

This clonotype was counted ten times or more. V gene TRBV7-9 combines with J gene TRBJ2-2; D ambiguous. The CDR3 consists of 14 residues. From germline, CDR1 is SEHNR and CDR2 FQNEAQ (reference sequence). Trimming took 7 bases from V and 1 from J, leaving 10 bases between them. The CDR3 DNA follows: TGTGCCAGCACCATCACAGAGAACACCGGGGAGCTGTTTTTT. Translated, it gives CASTITENTGELFF.

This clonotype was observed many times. The CDR3 loop reads CASSVAWGNGYEQYF. In nucleotides, the CDR3 is TGTGCCAGCAGCGTAGCTTGGGGTAACGGCTACGAGCAGTACTTC. The chain employs TRBV9 and TRBJ2-7, with D unresolved. V shed 0 bases and J shed 3 bases, with 13 bases lying between them. The germline gives CDR1 SGDLS, CDR2 YYNGEE. CDR3 size: 15 residues. Full variable domain (rest looked up from reference TRBV9 and TRBJ2-7): DSGVTQTPKHLITATGQRVTLRCSPRSGDLSVYWYQQSLDQGLQFLIQYYNGEERAKGNILERFSAQQFPDLHSELNLSSLELGDSALYFCASSVAWGNGYEQYFGPGTRLTVT.

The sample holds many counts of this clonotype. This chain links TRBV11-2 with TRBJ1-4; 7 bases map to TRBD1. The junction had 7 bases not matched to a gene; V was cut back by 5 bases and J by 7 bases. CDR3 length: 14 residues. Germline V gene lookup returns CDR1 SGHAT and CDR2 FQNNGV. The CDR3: CASSATGIGEKLFF. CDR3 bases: TGTGCCAGCAGCGCGACAGGGATCGGTGAAAAACTGTTTTTT.

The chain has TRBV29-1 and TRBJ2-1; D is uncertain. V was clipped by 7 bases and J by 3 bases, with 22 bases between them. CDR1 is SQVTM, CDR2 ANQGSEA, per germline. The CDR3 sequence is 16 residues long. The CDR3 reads CSARPHVDPNYNEQFF. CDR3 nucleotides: TGCAGCGCCCGACCCCATGTGGACCCTAACTACAATGAGCAGTTCTTC.

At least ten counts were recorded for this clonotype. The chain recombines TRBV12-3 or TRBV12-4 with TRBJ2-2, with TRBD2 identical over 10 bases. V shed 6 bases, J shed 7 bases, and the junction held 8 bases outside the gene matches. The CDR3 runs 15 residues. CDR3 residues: CASRPRTSGDGELFF. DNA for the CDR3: TGTGCCAGCAGACCCCGGACTAGCGGTGACGGGGAGCTGTTTTTT.

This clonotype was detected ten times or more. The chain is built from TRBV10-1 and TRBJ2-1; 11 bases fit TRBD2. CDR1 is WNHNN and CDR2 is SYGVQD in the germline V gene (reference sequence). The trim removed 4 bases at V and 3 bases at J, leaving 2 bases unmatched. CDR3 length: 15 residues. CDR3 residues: CASSGGTSGYNEQFF. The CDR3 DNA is TGCGCCAGCAGTGGCGGGACTAGCGGCTACAATGAGCAGTTCTTC.

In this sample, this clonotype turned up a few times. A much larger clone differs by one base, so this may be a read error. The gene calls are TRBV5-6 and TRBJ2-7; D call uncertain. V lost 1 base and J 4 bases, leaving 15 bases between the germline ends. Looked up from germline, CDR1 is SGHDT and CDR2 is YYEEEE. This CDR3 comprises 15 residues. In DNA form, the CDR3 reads TGTGCCAGCAGCTTGTATCGGACCCCGGATTACGAGCAGTACTTC. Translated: CASSLYRTPDYEQYF.

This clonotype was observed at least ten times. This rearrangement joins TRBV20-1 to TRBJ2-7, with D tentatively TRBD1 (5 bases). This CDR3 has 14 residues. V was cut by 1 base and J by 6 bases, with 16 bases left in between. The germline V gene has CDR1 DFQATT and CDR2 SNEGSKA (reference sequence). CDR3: CSARVFRASVEQYF. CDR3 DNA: TGCAGTGCTAGAGTTTTCAGGGCCAGCGTCGAGCAGTACTTC.

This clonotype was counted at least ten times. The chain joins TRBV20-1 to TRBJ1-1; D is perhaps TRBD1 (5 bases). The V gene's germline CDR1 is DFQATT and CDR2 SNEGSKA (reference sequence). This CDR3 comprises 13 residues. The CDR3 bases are TGCAGGCCAGGAGTGACAGCGAACACTGAAGCTTTCTTT. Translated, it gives CRPGVTANTEAFF.

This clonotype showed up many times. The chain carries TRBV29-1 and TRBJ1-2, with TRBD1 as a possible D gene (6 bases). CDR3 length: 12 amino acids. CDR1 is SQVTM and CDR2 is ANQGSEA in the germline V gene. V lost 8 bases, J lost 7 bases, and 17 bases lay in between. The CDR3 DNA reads TGCAGCTCCCCCTCGGGGGGCTCTGGCTACACCTTC. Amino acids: CSSPSGGSGYTF.

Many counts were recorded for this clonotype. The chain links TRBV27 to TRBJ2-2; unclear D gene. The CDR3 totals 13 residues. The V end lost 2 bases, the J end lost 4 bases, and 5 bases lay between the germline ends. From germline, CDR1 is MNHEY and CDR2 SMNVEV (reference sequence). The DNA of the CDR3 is TGTGCCAGCAGTTTAATCGCCACCGGGGAGCTGTTTTTT. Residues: CASSLIATGELFF.

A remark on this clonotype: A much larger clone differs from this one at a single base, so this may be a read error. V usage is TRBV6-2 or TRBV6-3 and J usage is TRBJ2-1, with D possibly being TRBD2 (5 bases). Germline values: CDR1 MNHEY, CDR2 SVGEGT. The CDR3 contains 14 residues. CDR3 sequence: CASSYSIAGMEQLF. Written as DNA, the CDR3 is TGTGCCAGCAGTTACTCGATCGCCGGGATGGAGCAGTTGTTC.

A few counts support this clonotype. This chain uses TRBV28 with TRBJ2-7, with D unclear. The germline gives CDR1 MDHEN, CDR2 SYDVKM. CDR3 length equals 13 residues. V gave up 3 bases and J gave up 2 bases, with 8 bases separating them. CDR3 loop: CASSLTRPYEQYF. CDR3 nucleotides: TGTGCCAGCAGTTTGACCCGACCCTACGAGCAGTACTTC.

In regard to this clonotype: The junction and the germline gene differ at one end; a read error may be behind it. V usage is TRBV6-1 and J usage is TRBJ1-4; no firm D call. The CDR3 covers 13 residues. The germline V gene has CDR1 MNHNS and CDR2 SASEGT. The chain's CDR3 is CASRGPAGEKPFF. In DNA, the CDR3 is TGTGCCAGCAGGGGCCCGGCGGGTGAAAAACCGTTTTTT.

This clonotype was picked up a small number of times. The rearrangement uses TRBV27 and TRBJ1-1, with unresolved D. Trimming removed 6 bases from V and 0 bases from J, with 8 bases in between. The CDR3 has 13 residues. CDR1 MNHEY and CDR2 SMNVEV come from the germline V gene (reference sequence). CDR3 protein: CASRSNMNTEAFF. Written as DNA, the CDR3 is TGTGCCAGCAGGAGTAACATGAACACTGAAGCTTTCTTT.

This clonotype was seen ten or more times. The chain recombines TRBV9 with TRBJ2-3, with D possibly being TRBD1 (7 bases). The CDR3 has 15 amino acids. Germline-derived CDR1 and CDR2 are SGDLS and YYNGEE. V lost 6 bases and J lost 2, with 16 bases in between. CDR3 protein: CASNSRGEFTDTQYF. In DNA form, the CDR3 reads TGTGCCAGCAACTCCAGGGGGGAATTCACAGATACGCAGTATTTT.

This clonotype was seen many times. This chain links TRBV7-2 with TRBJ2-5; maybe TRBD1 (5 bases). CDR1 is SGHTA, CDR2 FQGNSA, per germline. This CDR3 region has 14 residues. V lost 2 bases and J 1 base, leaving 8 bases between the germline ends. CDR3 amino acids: CASSLTTAQETQYF. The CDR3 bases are TGTGCCAGCAGCTTAACGACAGCCCAAGAGACCCAGTACTTC.

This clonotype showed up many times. This CDR3 is CSVLGRVQETQYF. The CDR3 coding sequence is TGCAGTGTTTTGGGCAGAGTCCAAGAGACCCAGTACTTC. The V call is TRBV20-1, the J call TRBJ2-5, with D unclear. V was cut by 7 bases and J by 1 base, with 13 bases left in between. The CDR3 loop spans 13 amino acids. Germline CDR1 reads DFQATT; CDR2 reads SNEGSKA (reference sequence).

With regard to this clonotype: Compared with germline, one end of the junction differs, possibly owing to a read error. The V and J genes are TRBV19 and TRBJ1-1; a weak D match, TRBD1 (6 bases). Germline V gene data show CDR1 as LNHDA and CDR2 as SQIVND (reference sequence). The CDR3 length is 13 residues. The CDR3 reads CASGIRGSAEASF. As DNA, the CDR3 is TGTGCCAGTGGAATTAGGGGGTCCGCTGAAGCTTCCTTT.

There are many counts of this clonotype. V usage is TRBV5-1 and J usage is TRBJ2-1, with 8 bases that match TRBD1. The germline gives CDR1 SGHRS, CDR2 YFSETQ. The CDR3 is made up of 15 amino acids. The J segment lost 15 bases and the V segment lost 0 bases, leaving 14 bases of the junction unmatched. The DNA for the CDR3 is TGCGCCAGCAGCTTGGCCCCGACAGGGGACGATAGACCGTTCTTC. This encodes CASSLAPTGDDRPFF. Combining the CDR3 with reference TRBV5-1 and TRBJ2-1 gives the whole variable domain KAGVTQTPRYLIKTRGQQVTLSCSPISGHRSVSWYQQTPGQGLQFLFEYFSETQRNKGNFPGRFSGRQFSNSRSEMNVSTLELGDSALYLCASSLAPTGDDRPFFGPGTRLTVL.